What follows is one T cell receptor beta chain and its context. The antigen remains unidentified. Primers included in the PCR were 60 Vbeta and 13 Jbeta primers. Under the authors' procedure: An analysis performed later counted 75 million to 80 million unique TCR beta chains (roughly 10 million of them shared). Here immunoSEQ multiplex PCR was the method, and the copy in TCRdb shows in-frame clones only, minus some. The V and J calls and the clone size are those of that table, but D and trimming were determined from the DNA. The top ten hold 2% of the sample, which has 65,000 to 85,000 clones, 70% to 90% seen once. The data stem from a study of cytomegalovirus exposure and HLA in healthy donors. Overall study results and limits: Later analysis demonstrated an association between a missense DCLRE1C variant and TCR beta V- and J-gene trimming.

The sequence was obtained from a woman aged 25 to 45 in good health and CMV-seronegative. The sequencing sample was made of PBMCs.

Here the CDR3 DNA reads TGTGCCAGCAGCCAGCGAGGGTTCCTCTCCTACGAGCAGTACTTC. Protein product: CASSQRGFLSYEQYF. The chain has TRBV7-4 and TRBJ2-7; D perhaps matches TRBD2 (5 bases). Trimming pared 5 bases from V and 0 bases from J, leaving 14 bases between. Germline V CDR1 and CDR2: SGHVT, SQSDAQ. The CDR3 is 15 residues long.